These T cell receptor beta chains were read from a single sample in a study of T cells after posttransplantation cyclophosphamide. Generated by immunoSEQ multiplex PCR, the TCRdb table keeps only in-frame clones and is missing some. The sample was found to contain about 40,000 clones, and every one recurs. The sequencing input was PBMCs. Receptor source: a woman in her forties or fifties in good health and a related stem cell transplant donor. Both conserved end residues are part of each CDR3.

J gene	V gene	CDR3 protein
TRBJ1-2	TRBV7-9	CASSLNREGGYTF
TRBJ2-2	TRBV4-1	CASSQDSNSLQGATGELFF
TRBJ2-5	TRBV6-1	CASSPGGSVETQYF
TRBJ2-1	TRBV21-1	CASSPKRKGGTNEQFF
TRBJ1-5	TRBV21-1	CASSILLDRSNQPQHF
TRBJ1-1	TRBV5-1	CASGTGQNTEAFF
TRBJ2-3	TRBV7-9	CASSSRVRVAQYF
TRBJ1-6	TRBV11-2	CASSLVLPDSNSPLHF
TRBJ1-5	TRBV2	CASSGQGFSNQPQHF
TRBJ2-7	TRBV28	CASSSTTGGSYEQYF
TRBJ2-3	TRBV5-1	CASSPPADTQYF
TRBJ2-5	TRBV11-3	CASSSRLAQSETQYF
TRBJ2-7	TRBV6-1	CASSERQQGAIYEQYF
TRBJ2-7	TRBV28	CATSGLAEQYF
TRBJ1-6	TRBV7-2	CASSLEPRVKTSPLHF
TRBJ1-4	TRBV6-6	CASRSGTGAQKLFF